Following are 32 T cell receptor beta chains from one sample sequenced in a study of cytomegalovirus exposure and HLA in healthy donors. The PCR ran on 60 Vbeta and 13 Jbeta primers. Method: immunoSEQ multiplex PCR; TCRdb's copy keeps in-frame clones and lacks some. The profile shows some 200,000 clones, 78% of them singletons. The specimen sequenced was PBMCs. The receptors shown here come from a female donor in good health and CMV-seronegative.

This sequence joins TRBV10-3 and TRBJ1-1; 9 positions agree with TRBD1. From germline, CDR1 is ENHRY and CDR2 SYGVKD. Unmatched junction bases numbered 9, after V lost 2 bases and J lost 5 bases. The CDR3 contains 16 residues. For the CDR3, the DNA is TGTGCCATCAGTGAGCCTTTACAGGGGGCGCGGACTGAAGCTTTCTTT. Translating it yields CAISEPLQGARTEAFF.

The chain is built from TRBV12-5 and TRBJ1-2; 8 positions agree with TRBD1. Per the germline V gene, CDR1 is LGHNT and CDR2 is FRNRAP. V was pared by 1 base and J by 4 bases, with 5 bases of the junction left unmatched. The CDR3 spans 15 residues. CDR3 in amino acids: CASGLGPGGSYGYTF. The DNA of the CDR3 is TGTGCTAGTGGTTTGGGGCCAGGGGGCTCCTATGGCTACACCTTC.

This clone has just a few counts. V usage is TRBV18 and J usage is TRBJ2-7; 7 positions match TRBD1. The CDR3 extends over 12 amino acids. Germline CDR1 KGHSH, CDR2 LQKENI. With V trimmed by 6 bases and J by 3 bases, 2 bases remained unmatched. The CDR3 region has the DNA TGTGCCAGCTCGGACAGGAGCTACGAGCAGTACTTC. Translation: CASSDRSYEQYF.

The chain has TRBV27 and TRBJ1-1; 7 positions match TRBD1. Unmatched junction bases numbered 11, after V lost 3 bases and J lost 4 bases. CDR3 length: 16 amino acids. Germline assignment: CDR1 MNHEY and CDR2 SMNVEV (reference sequence). CDR3 sequence: CASSFYRGTWSTEAFF. In DNA form, the CDR3 reads TGTGCCAGCAGTTTCTACAGGGGAACCTGGAGCACTGAAGCTTTCTTT.

The chain has TRBV27 and TRBJ1-1, with D maybe TRBD1 (6 bases). V lost 3 bases and J 1 base, leaving 9 bases between the germline ends. The CDR3 covers 14 residues. Per germline, CDR1 MNHEY and CDR2 SMNVEV (reference sequence). The CDR3 spells CASSLAGENTEAFF. The CDR3 region has the DNA TGTGCCAGCAGTTTGGCAGGGGAGAACACTGAAGCTTTCTTT.

This clone was recorded only once. The chain uses TRBV6-1 and TRBJ1-1, with TRBD1 matching 9 bases. Germline CDR1 is MNHNS and CDR2 is SASEGT. V gave up 11 bases and J gave up 4 bases; unmatched junction bases: 8. This CDR3 has 13 residues. DNA of the CDR3: TGTGCCGGGGGACAGGGATGGGGCACTGAAGCTTTCTTT. This gives the protein CAGGQGWGTEAFF.

In this sample, this clone turned up a few times. The chain links TRBV28 to TRBJ2-3; TRBD1 is a possible D gene (5 bases). This CDR3 is 15 amino acids long. Trimming pared 5 bases from V and 4 bases from J, leaving 16 bases between. CDR1 and CDR2 (germline): MDHEN, SYDVKM. CDR3 region: CASSTGASGADTQYF. The CDR3 nucleotides read TGTGCCAGCAGTACTGGGGCCTCAGGTGCAGATACGCAGTATTTT.

V is TRBV5-5 and J is TRBJ1-2; possibly TRBD1 for D (6 bases). In germline, CDR1 is SGHKS, CDR2 YYEKEE (reference sequence). The CDR3 is 13 amino acids. Trimming left V 0 bases short and J 7 bases short, with 10 bases between. The CDR3 DNA sequence: TGTGCCAGCAGCTTGGAGGGGGATGGTGGCTACACCTTC. This translates into CASSLEGDGGYTF.

The rearrangement links TRBV30 to TRBJ1-6, with D perhaps matching TRBD1 (5 bases). CDR3 length: 12 residues. Germline CDR1 GTSNPN, CDR2 SVGIG (reference sequence). V was cut by 8 bases and J by 5 bases, with 10 bases left in between. The CDR3 region is CAMGGDNSPLHF. The CDR3 bases are TGTGCCATGGGAGGGGATAATTCACCCCTCCACTTT.

The V gene is TRBV25-1, the J gene TRBJ2-5, with 9 bases aligning to TRBD1. The CDR3 spans 17 residues. Germline CDR1 and CDR2: MGHDK and SYGVNS. Unmatched junction bases numbered 11, after V lost 5 bases and J lost 1 base. The CDR3 region is CASSLTGTGILQETQYF. CDR3 DNA sequence: TGTGCCAGCAGTTTAACCGGGACAGGGATTCTCCAAGAGACCCAGTACTTC.

This clone has a handful of counts. This rearrangement joins TRBV28 to TRBJ2-7; D unresolved. The CDR3 is 11 residues long. The germline V and J ends were trimmed by 6 bases and 7 bases, with 10 bases remaining between them. Germline values: CDR1 MDHEN, CDR2 SYDVKM. The CDR3 here is CASSLLREQYF. CDR3 bases: TGTGCCAGCAGCCTCCTTAGAGAGCAGTACTTC.

This chain links TRBV5-1 with TRBJ1-1; 8 positions match TRBD1. This CDR3 is built from 14 residues. Unmatched junction bases numbered 7, after V lost 4 bases and J lost 5 bases. Germline-derived CDR1 and CDR2 are SGHRS and YFSETQ. Written as DNA, the CDR3 is TGCGCCAGCAGCCCACAGGGGGAGGTGACTGAAGCTTTCTTT. This sequence encodes CASSPQGEVTEAFF.

The chain is built from TRBV7-8 and TRBJ2-1; 12 positions agree with TRBD2. V dropped 7 bases and J dropped 7; count of bases not matched to a gene: 17. The CDR3 has 18 amino acids. Germline loops: CDR1 SGHVS, CDR2 FQNEAQ. In nucleotides, the CDR3 is TGTGCCAGCACCGCCTTGGCTAGCGGGAGGGCCCAGTTGAATGAGCAGTTCTTC. Translating gives CASTALASGRAQLNEQFF.

The gene calls are TRBV25-1 and TRBJ2-7; 10 bases are a match to TRBD1. The J segment lost 3 bases and the V segment lost 1 base, leaving 9 bases of the junction unmatched. The CDR3 runs to 17 residues. Germline V gene lookup returns CDR1 MGHDK and CDR2 SYGVNS. The CDR3 loop reads CASSEFGTGVGSYEQYF. CDR3 bases: TGTGCCAGCAGTGAATTTGGGACAGGGGTTGGCAGCTACGAGCAGTACTTC.

J is TRBJ1-1 and V is TRBV4-1; 9 bases are a match to TRBD1. Trimming cost V 0 bases and J 5 bases; bases outside gene matches: 13. CDR3 length: 18 residues. Germline CDR1 is MGHRA and CDR2 is YSYEKL. The CDR3 DNA reads TGCGCCAGCAGCCAAGATCGAACAGGGGGCCCCCGAGTGACTGAAGCTTTCTTT. Its protein is CASSQDRTGGPRVTEAFF.

The chain uses TRBV6-1 and TRBJ1-1; no firm D call. Trimming took 3 bases from V and 1 from J, leaving 9 bases between them. The CDR3 has 14 residues. Per germline, CDR1 MNHNS and CDR2 SASEGT. CDR3 sequence: CASSDAGSNTEAFF. The CDR3 nucleotides are TGTGCCAGCAGTGACGCGGGCTCGAACACTGAAGCTTTCTTT.

This clone was detected only a few times. CDR3 loop: CASSAVGTGVGSGANVLTF. The CDR3 nucleotides are TGTGCCAGCAGCGCGGTCGGGACAGGGGTGGGCTCTGGGGCCAACGTCCTGACTTTC. The chain carries TRBV9 and TRBJ2-6; 10 positions agree with TRBD1. CDR3 length equals 19 residues. Germline-derived CDR1 and CDR2 are SGDLS and YYNGEE. Trimming cost V 3 bases and J 0 bases; bases outside gene matches: 9.

This clone was found a few times. The gene calls are TRBV7-2 and TRBJ2-7, with 11 positions matching TRBD2. The V gene's germline CDR1 is SGHTA and CDR2 FQGNSA. The CDR3 sequence is 15 residues long. With V trimmed by 4 bases and J by 3 bases, 5 bases remained unmatched. CDR3 sequence reads: CASSSVAGGGYEQYF. The DNA for the CDR3 is TGTGCCAGCAGCTCCGTAGCGGGAGGGGGCTACGAGCAGTACTTC.

The chain joins TRBV10-3 to TRBJ1-2, with D perhaps TRBD1 (5 bases). Trimming stripped 6 bases from V and 0 bases from J, with 14 bases between. The V gene's germline CDR1 is ENHRY and CDR2 SYGVKD. CDR3 length: 15 residues. The CDR3 spells CAIRDIQAPNYGYTF. DNA for the CDR3: TGTGCCATCAGGGACATTCAGGCCCCTAACTATGGCTACACCTTC.

The J gene is TRBJ1-2, the V gene TRBV5-1, with D hard to call. CDR1 is SGHRS, CDR2 YFSETQ, per germline. CDR3 size: 13 residues. The ends were cut back, 4 bases at V and 5 bases at J, with 12 bases in the middle. The CDR3 reads CASSLSTGYGYTF. In DNA, the CDR3 is TGCGCCAGCAGCCTGTCGACGGGTTATGGCTACACCTTC.

The chain couples TRBV5-1 to TRBJ2-1; D remains unclear. Germline CDR1 is SGHRS and CDR2 is YFSETQ. V lost 0 bases, J lost 10 bases, and 11 bases lay in between. This CDR3 contains 13 residues. The DNA of the CDR3 is TGCGCCAGCAGCTTGGGACAAGCTGGGGAGCAGTTCTTC. Translated: CASSLGQAGEQFF.

This rearrangement joins TRBV9 to TRBJ2-1; TRBD2 agrees at 7 bases. CDR1 and CDR2 from the germline V gene are SGDLS and YYNGEE. The CDR3 length is 16 residues. The J segment lost 4 bases and the V segment lost 4 bases, leaving 11 bases of the junction unmatched. The CDR3 DNA reads TGTGCCAGCAGCCCCCCTAGCGGCGCAAGGTACAATGAGCAGTTCTTC. Protein: CASSPPSGARYNEQFF. Filled out from reference TRBV9 and TRBJ2-1, the complete variable domain reads DSGVTQTPKHLITATGQRVTLRCSPRSGDLSVYWYQQSLDQGLQFLIQYYNGEERAKGNILERFSAQQFPDLHSELNLSSLELGDSALYFCASSPPSGARYNEQFFGPGTRLTVL.

V gene TRBV28 combines with J gene TRBJ2-1; D is possibly TRBD1 (5 bases). V was trimmed by 6 bases and J by 0 bases, leaving 15 bases between them. The CDR3 is 16 residues long. The germline gives CDR1 MDHEN, CDR2 SYDVKM. The CDR3 sequence: CASSQDTESSYNEQFF. The CDR3 DNA reads as TGTGCCAGCAGCCAGGACACTGAAAGCTCCTACAATGAGCAGTTCTTC.

In its sample, this clone was seen once. The chain employs TRBV19 and TRBJ2-1; 7 bases line up with TRBD1. CDR3 length: 16 residues. Trimming took 6 bases from V and 3 from J; bases not matched to a gene: 11. The germline V gene encodes CDR1 LNHDA and CDR2 SQIVND (reference sequence). CDR3 nucleotide sequence: TGTGCCAGTAGCCTACTCCAGGGGGATTTCTACAATGAGCAGTTCTTC. It yields the protein CASSLLQGDFYNEQFF.

The chain combines TRBV5-1 with TRBJ2-1, with TRBD2 as a possible D gene (6 bases). CDR3 length equals 17 residues. The germline CDR1 and CDR2 sequences are SGHRS and YFSETQ. V was clipped by 0 bases and J by 0 bases, with 13 bases between them. CDR3 DNA sequence: TGCGCCAGCAGCTTGGGACTAGTTTTTAGCTCCTACAATGAGCAGTTCTTC. It encodes CASSLGLVFSSYNEQFF.

The chain employs TRBV7-9 and TRBJ2-1; 12 bases map to TRBD2. The ends lost 10 bases at V and 0 bases at J; junction bases unmatched: 4. In germline, CDR1 is SEHNR, CDR2 FQNEAQ (reference sequence). This CDR3 has 15 amino acids. As DNA, the CDR3 is TGTGCCACCCGGACTAGCGGGAACTCCTACAATGAGCAGTTCTTC. It is translated as CATRTSGNSYNEQFF.

Note on this clone: At one boundary the junction diverges from the germline segment, which might be a read error. This sequence joins TRBV10-3 and TRBJ2-3, with TRBD2 matching over 13 bases. The germline CDR1 and CDR2 sequences are ENHRY and SYGVKD. The CDR3 is 16 amino acids. CDR3: CAIGDTSGGASDTQYF. CDR3 in DNA: TGTGCCATCGGTGATACTAGCGGGGGGGCTTCGGATACGCAGTATTTT.

The chain employs TRBV4-3 and TRBJ2-3, with D possibly being TRBD2 (6 bases). The germline CDR1 and CDR2 sequences are LGHNA and YSLEER. The CDR3 is 17 amino acids. The V end was cut by 0 bases, the J end by 2 bases, with 15 bases between. CDR3 DNA: TGCGCCAGCAGCCAAGATAGGACTACCCCCCTCACAGATACGCAGTATTTT. Amino acid sequence: CASSQDRTTPLTDTQYF.

This chain connects TRBV15 to TRBJ2-7; 13 bases are shared with TRBD2. In germline, CDR1 is LNHNV, CDR2 YYDKDF (reference sequence). Trimming at V came to 2 bases and at J to 4 bases, leaving 2 bases not matched to a gene. The CDR3 is 15 residues long. The CDR3 sequence: CATSRRLAGGYEQYF. The CDR3 DNA follows: TGTGCCACCAGCAGACGACTAGCGGGGGGTTACGAGCAGTACTTC.

The J gene is TRBJ2-1, the V gene TRBV9; maybe TRBD2 (5 bases). V was pared by 4 bases and J by 6 bases, with 20 bases between. Germline lookup yields CDR1 SGDLS and CDR2 YYNGEE. CDR3 length equals 16 residues. The CDR3 DNA is TGTGCCAGCAGCCCCACAATTCCCGGGGTAGTCAATGAGCAGTTCTTC. Its protein is CASSPTIPGVVNEQFF.

This clone was found a few times. The J gene is TRBJ2-7, the V gene TRBV2; D gene uncertain. With 7 bases removed from V and 6 bases from J, the gap between germline ends came to 19 bases. Germline CDR1 SNHLY, CDR2 FYNNEI. The CDR3 covers 14 residues. In DNA form, the CDR3 reads TGTGCCAGCATAAGGCAGGCCTCTTCCGCCGAGCAGTACTTC. This translates into CASIRQASSAEQYF.

The rearrangement links TRBV13 to TRBJ2-1; a weak D match, TRBD1 (5 bases). V was trimmed by 0 bases and J by 3 bases, leaving 6 bases between them. This CDR3 contains 14 residues. Germline-derived CDR1 and CDR2 are PRHDT and FYEKMQ (reference sequence). The CDR3 DNA is TGTGCCAGCAGCTTAGGCGACAGCTACAATGAGCAGTTCTTC. Translation: CASSLGDSYNEQFF.